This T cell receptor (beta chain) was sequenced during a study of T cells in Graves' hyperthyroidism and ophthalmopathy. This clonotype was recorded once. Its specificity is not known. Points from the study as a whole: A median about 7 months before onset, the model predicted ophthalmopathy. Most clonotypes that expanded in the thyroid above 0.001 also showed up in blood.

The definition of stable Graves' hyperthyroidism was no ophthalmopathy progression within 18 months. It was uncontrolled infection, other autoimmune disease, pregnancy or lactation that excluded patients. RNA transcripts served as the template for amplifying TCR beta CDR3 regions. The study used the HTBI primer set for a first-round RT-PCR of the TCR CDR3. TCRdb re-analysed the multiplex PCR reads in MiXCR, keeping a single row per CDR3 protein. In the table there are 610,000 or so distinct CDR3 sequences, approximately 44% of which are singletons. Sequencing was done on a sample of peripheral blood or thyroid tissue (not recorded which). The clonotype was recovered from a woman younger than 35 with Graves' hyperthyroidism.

The CDR3 bases are TGTGCCAGCAGCTCCAGACTAGCTTTCGAGCAGTACTTC. This encodes CASSSRLAFEQYF. The chain couples TRBV7-2 to TRBJ2-7; 7 nucleotides match TRBD2. The CDR3 totals 13 residues. The trim removed 4 bases at V and 6 bases at J, leaving 6 bases unmatched. The germline V gene encodes CDR1 SGHTA and CDR2 FQGNSA.